The next 6 T cell receptor beta chains were all read from a single sample in a study of cytomegalovirus exposure and HLA in healthy donors. With 60 Vbeta and 13 Jbeta primers, the PCR was carried out. Sequenced by immunoSEQ multiplex PCR; TCRdb stores in-frame clones only, minus some. Its listing shows roughly 100,000 clones. Sequencing used PBMCs. Every receptor here comes from a man in his fifties or sixties in good health and CMV-seropositive.

The chain couples TRBV7-9 to TRBJ1-5; D is possibly TRBD1 (6 bases). The V end was cut by 4 bases, the J end by 2 bases, with 21 bases between. The CDR3 sequence is 18 residues long. In germline, CDR1 is SEHNR, CDR2 FQNEAQ (reference sequence). The CDR3 sequence: CASSSTQGKGIGNQPQHF. The CDR3 nucleotides read TGTGCCAGCAGCTCCACCCAGGGGAAGGGCATCGGCAATCAGCCCCAGCATTTT.

The rearrangement joins TRBV10-3 to TRBJ2-1; 9 bases fit TRBD2. V lost 11 bases and J lost 5; bases outside the gene matches: 7. CDR1 is ENHRY, CDR2 SYGVKD, per germline. The CDR3 is made up of 13 amino acids. CDR3 DNA: TGTGCCGTCCCCGGGACTAGCAACAATGAGCAGTTCTTC. Translating gives CAVPGTSNNEQFF.

The rearrangement uses TRBV13 and TRBJ2-1, with D possibly being TRBD2 (6 bases). The V gene lost 4 bases and the J gene lost 3 bases, with 16 bases spanning the gap. Looked up from germline, CDR1 is PRHDT and CDR2 is FYEKMQ (reference sequence). This CDR3 region has 16 residues. CDR3 sequence reads: CASSSMRGLGYNEQFF. The CDR3 DNA is TGTGCCAGCAGCTCAATGCGGGGTTTAGGCTACAATGAGCAGTTCTTC.

V and J are TRBV10-2 and TRBJ2-1; D possibly corresponds to TRBD1 (8 bases). Trimming pared 6 bases from V and 1 base from J, leaving 13 bases between. The CDR3 has 15 amino acids. In germline, CDR1 is WSHSY, CDR2 SAAADI. The CDR3 loop reads CASRGGDRSYNEQFF. The CDR3 coding sequence is TGCGCCAGCAGGGGAGGGGACAGGTCCTACAATGAGCAGTTCTTC.

The chain combines TRBV30 with TRBJ2-5, with unresolved D. The CDR3 covers 13 residues. Germline V CDR1 and CDR2: GTSNPN, SVGIG (reference sequence). Trimming left V 0 bases short and J 5 bases short, with 10 bases between. The CDR3 loop is CAWSVQITETQYF. CDR3 DNA: TGTGCCTGGAGTGTACAAATCACGGAGACCCAGTACTTC. The variable domain in full, completed from reference TRBV30 and TRBJ2-5, reads SQTIHQWPATLVQPVGSPLSLECTVEGTSNPNLYWYRQAAGRGLQLLFYSVGIGQISSEVPQNLSASRPQDRQFILSSKKLLLSDSGFYLCAWSVQITETQYFGPGTRLLVL.

The genes are TRBV5-4 and TRBJ2-7; 8 nucleotides agree with TRBD1. The CDR3 has 15 residues. Germline V gene sequence: CDR1 SGHNT, CDR2 YYREEE (reference sequence). The J segment lost 2 bases and the V segment lost 3 bases, leaving 7 bases of the junction unmatched. This CDR3 reads CASSSSGTGPYEQYF. Here the CDR3 DNA reads TGTGCCAGCAGCTCATCCGGGACAGGTCCCTACGAGCAGTACTTC.